The sequence of this TCR beta chain was determined in a study of tumor-infiltrating lymphocytes in primary liver carcinoma. General observations from the study: Comparison of CD4+ and CD8+ repertoires was precluded by bulk unsorted samples.

This CDR3 spans 17 amino acids. J was trimmed by 3 bases and V by 8 bases; bases with no gene match: 16. In germline, CDR1 is MNHEY, CDR2 SVGAGI. From around 0.5 ug of total RNA, TCR beta-specific cDNA was reverse-transcribed using a constant-region primer. Amplification in three nested multiplex PCR rounds with slightly modified ARM-PCR gave rise to TCR beta libraries. Forward primers for TRBV1-TRBV30 and a C-beta reverse primer served the first two PCR rounds, at 10 cycles each. TCRdb called the multiplex PCR reads again in MiXCR, with one record for every CDR3 protein. Among 190,000 or so distinct CDR3 sequences, around 60% were seen once, and the ten largest hold roughly 7%. Germline DNA was extracted too, while blood RNA derived from unsorted whole blood. Many counts were recorded for this clonotype. Its target is not known.

The sequencing input was peripheral blood. This clonotype originated in a woman aged 60 to 75 with primary liver carcinoma and hepatitis B virus infection. The chain couples TRBV6-5 to TRBJ2-3; 8 positions agree with TRBD2. In nucleotides, the CDR3 is TGTGCCAGCCGCAAGCGACCCAGCGGGAGCGGAACAGATACGCAGTATTTT. Translation: CASRKRPSGSGTDTQYF.